Described below is a single T cell receptor beta chain sequence and its context. This clone came up a few times. It lacks a known antigen. The junction shows a germline mismatch at one end, possibly a read error. The cohort was made up of about 610 healthy bone marrow donors. Cohort members were all nominally healthy when sampled, although unrecorded immune exposures were likely present. The donor tested CMV seropositive, placing the donor among the 289 seropositive members of the cohort. A peripheral blood sample was collected from each donor, and TCR beta sequencing was performed on peripheral blood mononuclear cells. Genomic DNA was extracted from the blood cell samples with the Qiagen DNeasy Blood Extraction Kit. Preparation of the library involved the immunoSEQ multiplex PCR assay. A mixture of 60 forward primers for TCR Vbeta segments and 13 reverse primers for TCR Jbeta segments was used in the multiplex PCR. The CDR3 region of rearranged TCR beta genes was amplified from genomic DNA with a multiplex PCR assay. Amplified TCR beta libraries were sequenced as 87-base-pair reads on the Illumina HiSeq System. For the original study's pipeline: Across the 670 or so repertoires, a later analysis counted roughly 84 million unique TCR beta chains, roughly 11 million of which were shared by at least two donors. Raw reads were error-corrected and collapsed into unique sequences with a nearest-neighbor algorithm that merged closely related sequences to remove PCR and sequencing errors. V, D and J gene segments were assigned by aligning CDR3 sequences to IMGT reference sequences. For a sequence to be retained, at least a six-nucleotide match to both a V gene segment and a J gene segment was required. A rearrangement counted as productive if the CDR3 had no stop codons and remained in frame with V and J, and every other rearrangement counted as non-productive. Following IMGT convention, CDR3 was defined as the stretch from the second conserved V-encoded cysteine up to the conserved J-encoded phenylalanine. The earlier analysis of some 540 of the donors excluded any sequence lacking an unambiguous match to a single V gene segment. In an earlier analysis of approximately 560 of the donors, a V segment was called functional when productive rearrangements were above 56.7%, and segregating when the standard deviation between donors exceeded 5%. A statistical classification framework was built for diagnosing cytomegalovirus status from the catalog of TCR beta chain sequences. A later analysis assigned V and J genes by comparing TCR nucleotide sequences with IMGT/GENE-DB human TR gene sequences. In a later analysis, CDR3 sequences and most-parsimonious VDJ recombination scenarios were assigned using the TCRdist pipeline. In a later analysis, each TCR beta chain was defined by its CDR3 amino acid sequence together with its V-gene family, and reads lacking a unique V-gene family were excluded. In a later analysis, fewer than 650 highly shared, low-generation-probability nucleotide sequences were removed to address suspected cross-contamination and a sequencing artifact. A later analysis calculated a clonal expansion index for each public chain from normalized within-repertoire ranks of inferred template counts. In a later analysis, generation probabilities were computed using a VDJ recombination model fitted to out-of-frame rearrangements, and the results were checked against IGoR. In a later analysis, hypergeometric tests were used to score TCR-TCR, TCR-HLA and TCR-CMV co-occurrence, with a repertoire-size bias correction applied to TCR pairs. False discovery rates were estimated in a later analysis by permuting HLA or CMV assignments 20 times. In a later analysis, co-occurring TCRs were grouped using DBSCAN, with TCRdist sequence similarity added in when clustering inside HLA-allele-positive subsets. For co-occurrence clustering, repertoires with fewer than 30,000 or more than 120,000 public chains were excluded, along with roughly 5 repertoires with anomalous nucleotide sharing. The clones in this table, taken by TCRdb from immuneACCESS, are in-frame only. Not every clone is retained; where verified, under half of the shortfall comes from an unresolved V gene, and the cause of the rest is unknown. V and J calls and clone size are as listed in that table; D and trimming were resolved from the DNA. This sample has 120,000 or so clones in its table, and over 15% of those were observed once. The leading ten clones occupy roughly 2.7% of the sample.

CDR3 length: 15 amino acids, cysteine to phenylalanine. Of the read, only the CDR3 DNA is kept; its 45 bases are in frame from base 1. For CDR1 and CDR2, the germline V gene lists MNHNS and SASEGT. The sample belongs to a study of cytomegalovirus exposure and HLA in healthy donors (dated by TCRdb to 2016 to 2017). Background on the whole study: In an earlier analysis of 550 to 750 of the donors, about 270 Gb of sequence data and 120 million or so unique TCR beta sequences from about 179 million T cells were reported. An early release covering roughly 600 HLA-typed donors comprised approximately 300 gigabases of sequencing data and some 79 million unique TCR sequences. Among the approximately 430 genotyped donors, around 79% belonged to the genetic ancestry cluster associated with self-reported Caucasian donors. The study aimed to test whether signatures of past pathogen exposure could be identified by cataloging public T cell receptors. The study used immunosequencing to profile the T cell repertoires of 666 subjects and linked those repertoires to cytomegalovirus serostatus. Besides the first cohort of around 670 subjects, a separate validation cohort made up of roughly 130 different subjects was used. The study combined high-throughput TCR immunosequencing, statistical association of individual TCRs with disease status, and machine learning to predict cytomegalovirus infection status. In a later analysis, previously published TCR beta repertoires from 670 or so donors were re-analyzed and high-resolution HLA genotyping was added so that TCR occurrence patterns could be studied. Rather than using new phenotypic data, the later analysis identified candidate immune exposures from TCR beta sequences and from how often those sequences occurred across donors. In an earlier analysis of more than 550 of the donors, high-throughput TCR beta sequencing was used to judge whether each TCR beta V gene segment behaved as functional or pseudogenic. Alongside the repertoire data, information on donor age, sex, ethnicity and CMV serostatus was compiled. In a later genetic analysis, genome-wide SNP genotypes for about 65% of the 666 donors were used, and that subset was treated as a discovery cohort. Every discovery cohort repertoire had been produced on one sequencing platform. Both class I and class II loci were covered by HLA typing, at four-digit resolution. Typing coverage differed by locus: A, B, C, DRB1 and DQB1 were typed in about 620-640 donors, DQA1 in around 500, DPA1 in approximately 610, and DPB1 in approximately 450. About 5 DR-DQ haplotypes were handled as single units for association and clustering, since linkage in the cohort was strong. Among over 350 genotyped donors of the cohort, an average of approximately 230,000 unique TCR beta nucleotide sequences were sequenced per donor, roughly 20% of them non-productive. Broad study findings and their caveats: The cohort was sequenced for TCR beta chains only, and without alpha or paired-chain data the features that could be detected were limited. In a later analysis, HLA-associated TCR beta chains were found to be more clonally expanded and to have lower generation probabilities than equally common non-associated chains. In a later genetic analysis, a missense DCLRE1C variant was associated with V-gene and J-gene trimming of TCR beta chains, and the association was replicated in an independent cohort. The sequencing pipeline was judged likely to have produced a cluster of highly shared sequence variants as a technical artifact. The authors suggested that the approach could potentially be extended to other disease states and immunological phenotypes. A further reported finding was that TCR beta sequences accurately predicted the HLA-A and HLA-B alleles for most subjects in the first cohort. Sequencing depth was assumed to be roughly uniform across donors in the presence/absence analyses, though that assumption may not hold. Assigning TCR associations to individual alleles was difficult when HLA alleles, especially DR and DQ, strongly co-occurred. Most TCR sequences were observed very rarely across donors, whereas some public TCRs were present in many individuals. The 87-base-pair reads could not distinguish some IMGT-functional V segments, including TRBV6-2 and TRBV6-3, so those segments were excluded. A later analysis found that most CMV-associated TCR beta chains appeared HLA-restricted, with HLA associations seemingly driven largely by CMV exposure. In an earlier analysis of 500 to 650 of the donors, most TCR beta V segments appeared in productive rearrangements about 87% or about 30% of the time, broadly matching IMGT annotations. The classifier was reported to diagnose cytomegalovirus status with high specificity and sensitivity in both the original cohort and the validation cohort. Because some donors lacked HLA typing at each locus, the association tests relied only on the typed subset. A later analysis associated about 17,000 TCR beta sequences with specific HLA alleles at a false discovery rate of 0.05. A later genetic analysis reported fewer N-insertions in productive TCRs among donors in an Asian-associated ancestry cluster than the roughly 700-donor mean. A later analysis found that TCR association rates varied across HLA loci, with DRB1 alleles showing the most associated TCRs and HLA-C alleles the fewest. About 17 rarely observed V segments, including chromosome 9 orphons, were excluded from the earlier analysis of 550 to 700 of the donors because counts were too low. The only immune exposure information available for the cohort was CMV serostatus. The study listed 164 TCR beta chains as associated with cytomegalovirus. Correlated functional status among segregating V segments might be attributable to linkage disequilibrium, but an unknown experimental factor could not be ruled out. Three of the identified cytomegalovirus-associated TCR beta chains were confirmed in vitro to be specific for cytomegalovirus antigens. According to a later analysis, parvovirus B19, influenza, CMV and Epstein-Barr virus appeared linked to several top co-occurrence clusters.

The chain links TRBV6-1 with TRBJ1-2; 9 bases in the middle match TRBD1. Sequenced input: PBMCs. This clonotype was sampled from a female donor in good health and CMV-seropositive. The bases are TGTGCCAGCAGAGAAGCCGGGACAGGGAACTATGGCTACACCTTC. It encodes CASREAGTGNYGYTF.